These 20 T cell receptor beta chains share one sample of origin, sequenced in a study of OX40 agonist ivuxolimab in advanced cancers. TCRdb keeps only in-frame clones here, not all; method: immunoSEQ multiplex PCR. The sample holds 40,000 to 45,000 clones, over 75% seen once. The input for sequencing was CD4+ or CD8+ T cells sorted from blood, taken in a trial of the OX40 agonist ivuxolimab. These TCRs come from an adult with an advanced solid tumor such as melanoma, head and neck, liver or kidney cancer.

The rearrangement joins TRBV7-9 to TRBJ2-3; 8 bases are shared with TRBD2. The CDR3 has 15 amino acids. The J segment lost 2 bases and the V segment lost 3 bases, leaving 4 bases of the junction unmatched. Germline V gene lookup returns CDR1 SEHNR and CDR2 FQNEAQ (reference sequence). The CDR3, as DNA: TGTGCCAGCAGCTTCGCGGGAGGACACACAGATACGCAGTATTTT. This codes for CASSFAGGHTDTQYF. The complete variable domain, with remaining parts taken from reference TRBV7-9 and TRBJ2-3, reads DTGVSQNPRHKITKRGQNVTFRCDPISEHNRLYWYRQTLGQGPEFLTYFQNEAQLEKSRLLSDRFSAERPKGSFSTLEIQRTEQGDSAMYLCASSFAGGHTDTQYFGPGTRLTVL.

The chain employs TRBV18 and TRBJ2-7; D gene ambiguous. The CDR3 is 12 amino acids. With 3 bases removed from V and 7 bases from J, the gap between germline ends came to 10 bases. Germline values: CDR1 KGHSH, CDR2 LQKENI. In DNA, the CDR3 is TGTGCCAGCTCACCGGACCGGGTGGAGCAGTACTTC. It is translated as CASSPDRVEQYF.

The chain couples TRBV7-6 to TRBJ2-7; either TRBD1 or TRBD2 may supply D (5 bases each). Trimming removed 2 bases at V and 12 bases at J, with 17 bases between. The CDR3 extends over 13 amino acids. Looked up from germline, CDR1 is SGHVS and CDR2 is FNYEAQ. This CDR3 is CASSLSAGTLWYF. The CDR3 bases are TGTGCCAGCAGCTTATCCGCCGGGACCCTTTGGTACTTC.

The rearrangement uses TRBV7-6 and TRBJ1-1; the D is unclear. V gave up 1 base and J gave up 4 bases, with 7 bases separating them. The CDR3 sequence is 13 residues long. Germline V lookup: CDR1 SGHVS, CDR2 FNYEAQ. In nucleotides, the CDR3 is TGTGCCAGCAGCTTAGTGGGGTTCACTGAAGCTTTCTTT. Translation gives CASSLVGFTEAFF.

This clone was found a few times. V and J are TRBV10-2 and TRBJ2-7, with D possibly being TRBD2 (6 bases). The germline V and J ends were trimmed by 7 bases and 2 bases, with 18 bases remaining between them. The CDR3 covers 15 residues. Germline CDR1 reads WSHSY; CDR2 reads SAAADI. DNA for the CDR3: TGCGCCAGCAAGATAAGCTTTCGGGGGACCTACGAGCAGTACTTC. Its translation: CASKISFRGTYEQYF.

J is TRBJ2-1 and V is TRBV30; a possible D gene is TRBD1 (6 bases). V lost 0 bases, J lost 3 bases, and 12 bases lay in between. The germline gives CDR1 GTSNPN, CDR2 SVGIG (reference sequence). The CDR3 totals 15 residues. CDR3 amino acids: CAWSVGQGRYNEQFF. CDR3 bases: TGTGCCTGGAGTGTTGGGCAGGGGCGCTACAATGAGCAGTTCTTC.

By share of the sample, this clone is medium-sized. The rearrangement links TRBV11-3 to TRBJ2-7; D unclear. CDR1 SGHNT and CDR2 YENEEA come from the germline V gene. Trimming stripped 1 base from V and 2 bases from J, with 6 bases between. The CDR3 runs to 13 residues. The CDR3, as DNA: TGTGCCAGCAGCTTAGGCCCTACCTACGAGCAGTACTTC. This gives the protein CASSLGPTYEQYF.

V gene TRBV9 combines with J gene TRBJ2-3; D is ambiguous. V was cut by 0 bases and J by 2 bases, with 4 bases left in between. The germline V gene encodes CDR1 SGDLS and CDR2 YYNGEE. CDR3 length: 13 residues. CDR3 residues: CASSVGATDTQYF. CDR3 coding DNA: TGTGCCAGCAGCGTAGGAGCCACAGATACGCAGTATTTT.

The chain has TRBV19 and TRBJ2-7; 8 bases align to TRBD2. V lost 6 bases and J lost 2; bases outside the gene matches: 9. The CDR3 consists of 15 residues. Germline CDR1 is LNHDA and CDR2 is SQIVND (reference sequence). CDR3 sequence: CASRPLGGGTYEQYF. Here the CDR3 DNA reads TGTGCCAGTAGGCCTCTCGGGGGGGGAACCTACGAGCAGTACTTC. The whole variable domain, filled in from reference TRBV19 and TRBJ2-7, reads DGGITQSPKYLFRKEGQNVTLSCEQNLNHDAMYWYRQDPGQGLRLIYYSQIVNDFQKGDIAEGYSVSREKKESFPLTVTSAQKNPTAFYLCASRPLGGGTYEQYFGPGTRLTVT.

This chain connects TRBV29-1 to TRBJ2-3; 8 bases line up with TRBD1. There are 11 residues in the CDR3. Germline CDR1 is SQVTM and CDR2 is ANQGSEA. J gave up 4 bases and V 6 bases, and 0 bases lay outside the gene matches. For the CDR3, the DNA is TGCAGCGTGACAGGGGCAGATACGCAGTATTTT. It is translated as CSVTGADTQYF.

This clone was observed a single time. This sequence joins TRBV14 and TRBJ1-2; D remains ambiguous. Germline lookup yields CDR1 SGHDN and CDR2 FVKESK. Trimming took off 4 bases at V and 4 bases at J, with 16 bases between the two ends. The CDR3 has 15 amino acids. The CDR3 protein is CASSPSTGPSYGYTF. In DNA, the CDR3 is TGTGCCAGCAGCCCCTCGACCGGTCCTTCCTATGGCTACACCTTC.

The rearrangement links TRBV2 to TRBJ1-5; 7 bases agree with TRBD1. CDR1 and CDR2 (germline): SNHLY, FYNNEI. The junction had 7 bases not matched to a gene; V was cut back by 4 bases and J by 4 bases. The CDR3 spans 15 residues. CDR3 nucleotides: TGTGCCAGCAGTGTAGGGGGACAGACTAATCAGCCCCAGCATTTT. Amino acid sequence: CASSVGGQTNQPQHF.

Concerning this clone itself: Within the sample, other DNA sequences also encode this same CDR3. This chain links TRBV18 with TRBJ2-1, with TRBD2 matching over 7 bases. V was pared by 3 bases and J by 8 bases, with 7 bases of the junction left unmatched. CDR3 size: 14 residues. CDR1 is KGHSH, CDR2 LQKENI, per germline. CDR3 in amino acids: CASSPRAGSDEQFF. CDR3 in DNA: TGTGCCAGCTCACCTAGAGCGGGATCCGATGAGCAGTTCTTC. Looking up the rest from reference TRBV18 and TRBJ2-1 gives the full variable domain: NAGVMQNPRHLVRRRGQEARLRCSPMKGHSHVYWYRQLPEEGLKFMVYLQKENIIDESGMPKERFSAEFPKEGPSILRIQQVVRGDSAAYFCASSPRAGSDEQFFGPGTRLTVL.

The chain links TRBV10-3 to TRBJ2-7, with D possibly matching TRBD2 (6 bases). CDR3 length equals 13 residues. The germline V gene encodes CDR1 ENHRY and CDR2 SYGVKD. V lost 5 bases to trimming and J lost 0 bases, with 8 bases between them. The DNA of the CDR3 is TGTGCCATCAGTTCGGGAGACTCCTACGAGCAGTACTTC. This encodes CAISSGDSYEQYF.

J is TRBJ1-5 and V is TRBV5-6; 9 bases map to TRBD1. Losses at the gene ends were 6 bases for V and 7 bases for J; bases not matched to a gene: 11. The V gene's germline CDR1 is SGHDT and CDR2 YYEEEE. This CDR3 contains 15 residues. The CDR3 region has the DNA TGTGCCAGCAACGCCCAGGGACAGGGCTGGCAGCCCCAGCATTTT. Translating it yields CASNAQGQGWQPQHF.

The CDR3 DNA follows: TGTGCCAGCAGCGCCCGGACAGGGCCCTCTAACTATGGCTACACCTTC. This codes for CASSARTGPSNYGYTF. The chain recombines TRBV9 with TRBJ1-2, with TRBD1 matching over 8 bases. CDR3 length equals 16 residues. V gave up 3 bases and J gave up 0 bases; unmatched junction bases: 7. Per the germline V gene, CDR1 is SGDLS and CDR2 is YYNGEE.

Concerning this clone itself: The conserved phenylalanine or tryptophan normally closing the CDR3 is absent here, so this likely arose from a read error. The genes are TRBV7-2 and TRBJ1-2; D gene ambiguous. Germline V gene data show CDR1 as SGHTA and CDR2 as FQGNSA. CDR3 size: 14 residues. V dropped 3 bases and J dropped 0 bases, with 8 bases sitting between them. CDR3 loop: CASSLVNANYGYTS. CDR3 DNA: TGTGCCAGCAGCTTGGTCAATGCTAACTATGGCTACACCTCC.

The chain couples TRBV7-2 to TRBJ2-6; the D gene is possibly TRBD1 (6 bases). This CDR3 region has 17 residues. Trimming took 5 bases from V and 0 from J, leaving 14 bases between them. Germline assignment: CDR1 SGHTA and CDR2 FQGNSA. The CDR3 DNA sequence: TGTGCCAGCAGCACGACAGGCAGAAGCTCTGGGGCCAACGTCCTGACTTTC. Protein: CASSTTGRSSGANVLTF.

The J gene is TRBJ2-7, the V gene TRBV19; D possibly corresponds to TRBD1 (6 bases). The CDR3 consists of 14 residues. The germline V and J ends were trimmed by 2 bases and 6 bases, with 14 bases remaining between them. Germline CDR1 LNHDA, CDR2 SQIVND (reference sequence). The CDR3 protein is CASSITSQGSEQYF. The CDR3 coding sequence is TGTGCCAGTAGTATAACTTCACAGGGAAGCGAGCAGTACTTC.

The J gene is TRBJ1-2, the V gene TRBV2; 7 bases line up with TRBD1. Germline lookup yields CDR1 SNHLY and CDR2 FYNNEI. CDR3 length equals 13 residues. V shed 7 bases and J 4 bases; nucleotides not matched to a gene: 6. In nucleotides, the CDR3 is TGTGCCAGCAAAGGGGACAGCCTCTATGGCTACACCTTC. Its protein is CASKGDSLYGYTF.